Presented here are 20 T cell receptor beta chains from one specimen sequenced in a study of post-analysis software for immune sequencing data. Unique molecular identifiers were built into the TCR beta cDNA libraries. One entry per CDR3 protein results from TCRdb running MiXCR on the PCR reads. The table has 750,000 to 950,000 distinct CDR3 sequences, roughly half seen once. General study findings and limits: Patients used about five TRBV segments, including TRBV5-6, TRBV5-1 and TRBV20-1, more often than controls.

Their target antigens are unknown. Source material: blood. The receptor set was obtained from a girl aged 10 to 17 with multiple sclerosis.

The genes are TRBV12-3 or TRBV12-4 and TRBJ2-7; TRBD1 aligns across 8 bases. The CDR3 runs 14 residues. V was clipped by 6 bases and J by 3 bases; unmatched bases: 7. The CDR3 region is CASRAGGPIYEQYF. The CDR3 DNA is TGTGCCAGCAGAGCAGGGGGCCCGATCTACGAGCAGTACTTC.

This clonotype was detected only a few times. J is TRBJ2-1 and V is TRBV29-1; no clear D. CDR3 size: 13 residues. Between the trimmed V and J ends, which lost 5 bases and 0 bases, there was a span of 8 bases. CDR1 and CDR2 from the germline V gene are SQVTM and ANQGSEA. The CDR3 spells CSVSWSSYNEQFF. CDR3 DNA sequence: TGCAGCGTTTCATGGTCCTCCTACAATGAGCAGTTCTTC.

In the case of this clonotype: Mismatch with germline at one junction end may stem from a read error. The chain uses TRBV10-3 and TRBJ1-2; tentative D call: TRBD1 (5 bases). The germline CDR1 and CDR2 sequences are ENHRY and SYGVKD. This CDR3 contains 12 residues. In DNA form, the CDR3 reads TGTGTCATCAGTGGAGGGGCCTATGGCTACACCTTC. Its translation is CVISGGAYGYTF.

In nucleotides, the CDR3 is TGCAGCGTTGATGCGGTTAGCGGGGGGACCTACGAGCAGTACTTC. This translates into CSVDAVSGGTYEQYF. The chain combines TRBV29-1 with TRBJ2-7, with 10 positions matching TRBD2. Unmatched junction bases numbered 7, after V lost 3 bases and J lost 2 bases. CDR3 length: 15 amino acids. Germline V gene data show CDR1 as SQVTM and CDR2 as ANQGSEA.

This clonotype was counted a few times. The CDR3 DNA is TGTGCCAGCAGCCTAACTAGCGGGGGGGCCTATGATGAGCAGTTCTTC. As protein: CASSLTSGGAYDEQFF. This chain links TRBV14 with TRBJ2-1; TRBD2 matches at 13 bases. V shed 4 bases, J shed 8 bases, and the junction held 8 bases outside the gene matches. The germline CDR1 and CDR2 sequences are SGHDN and FVKESK. This CDR3 comprises 16 residues.

This chain connects TRBV5-1 to TRBJ2-3; D may be TRBD1 (5 bases). V was shortened by 6 bases and J by 1 base, with 12 bases between the two germline ends. The CDR3 runs 14 residues. From germline, CDR1 is SGHRS and CDR2 YFSETQ. As DNA, the CDR3 is TGCGCCAGCACTGCAGGGCGTCGCACAGATACGCAGTATTTT. Its protein product is CASTAGRRTDTQYF.

CDR3 in amino acids: CSALGGLLERYTF. The CDR3 nucleotides read TGCAGCGCCCTGGGGGGCCTTTTGGAGCGATACACCTTC. This chain links TRBV29-1 with TRBJ1-2, with a tentative D call TRBD1 (6 bases). CDR3 length: 13 amino acids. Trimming removed 7 bases from V and 11 bases from J, with 23 bases in between. Germline V gene lookup returns CDR1 SQVTM and CDR2 ANQGSEA.

CDR3 bases: TGCAGTGCTCTACTAGCGGAAGCTTTATACGAGCAGTACTTC. Amino acid sequence: CSALLAEALYEQYF. The chain joins TRBV20-1 to TRBJ2-7, with TRBD2 matching over 8 bases. Trimming at V came to 5 bases and at J to 4 bases, leaving 10 bases not matched to a gene. Per germline, CDR1 DFQATT and CDR2 SNEGSKA (reference sequence). This CDR3 region has 14 residues.

V is TRBV3-1 and J is TRBJ2-4; TRBD2 aligns across 8 bases. The V gene's germline CDR1 is LGHDT and CDR2 YNNKEL (reference sequence). V dropped 4 bases and J dropped 0; count of bases not matched to a gene: 14. The CDR3 has 19 residues. The CDR3 reads CASSRLLAGGPLAKNIQYF. In nucleotides, the CDR3 is TGTGCCAGCAGCCGTTTGCTAGCGGGTGGACCCCTAGCCAAAAACATTCAGTACTTC.

The rearrangement links TRBV10-3 to TRBJ2-1; D possibly corresponds to TRBD2 (6 bases). CDR1 ENHRY and CDR2 SYGVKD come from the germline V gene. The CDR3 contains 14 residues. V was clipped by 6 bases and J by 7 bases, with 16 bases between them. CDR3 region: CAISRDSAWNEQFF. CDR3 DNA: TGTGCCATCAGCCGGGACTCTGCGTGGAATGAGCAGTTCTTC.

The sample holds one count of this clonotype. V is TRBV12-3 or TRBV12-4 and J is TRBJ2-2; no clear D gene. The CDR3 length is 14 residues. Trimming removed 7 bases from V and 5 bases from J, with 14 bases in between. CDR3 sequence: CASTSFGDTGELFF. The CDR3 coding sequence is TGTGCCAGCACCTCCTTTGGGGATACCGGGGAGCTGTTTTTT.

This clonotype has a handful of counts. In nucleotides, the CDR3 is TGTGCCAGCAGCTTGGACAAGTACAATGAGCAGTTCTTC. As protein: CASSLDKYNEQFF. The V call is TRBV7-3, the J call TRBJ2-1; a weak D match, TRBD1 (5 bases). Trimming took 3 bases from V and 4 from J, leaving 7 bases between them. The CDR3 sequence is 13 residues long. Per the germline V gene, CDR1 is SGHTA and CDR2 is FQGTGA.

The V call is TRBV20-1, the J call TRBJ2-1; the match to TRBD2 covers 12 bases. The CDR3 sequence is 15 residues long. Trimming took 6 bases from V and 6 from J; bases not matched to a gene: 9. The germline V gene encodes CDR1 DFQATT and CDR2 SNEGSKA (reference sequence). CDR3 DNA sequence: TGCAGTGCATTCTCACTAGCGGGAGGTTTCAATGAGCAGTTCTTC. Translated: CSAFSLAGGFNEQFF.

The chain uses TRBV29-1 and TRBJ2-3; D remains ambiguous. With 7 bases removed from V and 7 bases from J, the gap between germline ends came to 21 bases. Germline CDR1 and CDR2: SQVTM and ANQGSEA. There are 14 residues in the CDR3. CDR3 nucleotide sequence: TGCAGCGCAGAAACGGACCCACTGGTCCATACGCAGTATTTT. This translates into CSAETDPLVHTQYF.

The chain uses TRBV7-3 and TRBJ2-3; 9 nucleotides align to TRBD2. Germline lookup yields CDR1 SGHTA and CDR2 FQGTGA. The J segment lost 1 base and the V segment lost 1 base, leaving 15 bases of the junction unmatched. The CDR3 extends over 20 amino acids. In nucleotides, the CDR3 is TGTGCCAGCAGCTTAATGGTGGATCTAGCGGGGACCGGGGGCACAGATACGCAGTATTTT. Translating gives CASSLMVDLAGTGGTDTQYF.

The chain has TRBV12-3 or TRBV12-4 and TRBJ2-4; unclear D gene. The germline V and J ends were trimmed by 1 base and 1 base, with 8 bases remaining between them. The CDR3 covers 15 residues. CDR3 bases: TGTGCCAGCAGTTTAGTCGGGTCGGCCAAAAACATTCAGTACTTC. Protein: CASSLVGSAKNIQYF.

This chain joins TRBV7-8 and TRBJ2-1, with no clear D. With the DNA end fitting TRBJ2-7 better, the J assignment may be wrong. The CDR3 length is 15 residues. In germline, CDR1 is SGHVS, CDR2 FQNEAQ. CDR3 sequence reads: CASSLNRASPWKQYF. Here the CDR3 DNA reads TGTGCCAGCAGCTTAAATCGGGCCAGCCCCTGGAAGCAGTACTTC.

The sample holds a few counts of this clonotype. The V and J genes are TRBV29-1 and TRBJ1-2, with 7 nucleotides matching TRBD1. This CDR3 spans 13 amino acids. Germline assignment: CDR1 SQVTM and CDR2 ANQGSEA. V lost 6 bases and J lost 7; bases outside the gene matches: 11. CDR3 bases: TGCAGCGTGTTGAAGGGGGCAGAGGGTGGCTACACCTTC. This gives the protein CSVLKGAEGGYTF.

The chain carries TRBV12-3 or TRBV12-4 and TRBJ2-5; 7 nucleotides match TRBD1. The V gene end was trimmed by 8 bases and the J gene end by 2 bases; junction bases not matched to a gene: 11. The CDR3 is 15 amino acids. The CDR3 DNA follows: TGTGCCAGCGCAAAATTGCCAGGGGGACAAGAGACCCAGTACTTC. It codes for CASAKLPGGQETQYF.

This clonotype has just a few counts. The rearrangement uses TRBV7-8 and TRBJ2-5; TRBD2 aligns across 7 bases. This CDR3 has 13 amino acids. Germline CDR1 reads SGHVS; CDR2 reads FQNEAQ. V lost 3 bases and J lost 4; bases outside the gene matches: 2. This CDR3 reads CASSLGLTETQYF. CDR3 in DNA: TGTGCCAGCAGCTTGGGACTAACAGAGACCCAGTACTTC.